These 21 T cell receptor beta chains came from one sample sequenced in a study of T cells in Graves' hyperthyroidism and ophthalmopathy. Authors of the study amplified TCR beta CDR3 regions from RNA transcripts. The HTBI primer set was used in a first-round RT-PCR of the TCR CDR3. One entry per CDR3 protein, called by TCRdb with MiXCR from the multiplex PCR reads. Among 300,000 to 400,000 distinct CDR3 sequences listed, around 13% were seen once. The source material was blood. The receptors were gathered from a woman under 30 with Graves' hyperthyroidism.

This clonotype was seen ten or more times. This chain joins TRBV29-1 and TRBJ1-1; 7 nucleotides line up with TRBD1. Trimming cost V 5 bases and J 0 bases; bases outside gene matches: 3. CDR3 size: 13 residues. CDR1 is SQVTM and CDR2 is ANQGSEA in the germline V gene. The CDR3 reads CSVTGVMNTEAFF. The CDR3 DNA reads TGCAGCGTTACAGGGGTTATGAACACTGAAGCTTTCTTT.

This clonotype was seen only a few times. This chain joins TRBV7-9 and TRBJ1-1; D call uncertain. V was trimmed by 2 bases and J by 3 bases, leaving 7 bases between them. Germline V gene data show CDR1 as SEHNR and CDR2 as FQNEAQ (reference sequence). This CDR3 is built from 13 residues. The CDR3 coding sequence is TGTGCCAGCAGCTTATCTAGGTACACTGAAGCTTTCTTT. It translates to CASSLSRYTEAFF.

This clonotype was counted at least ten times. CDR3 sequence reads: CASQDRNENTIYF. The CDR3, as DNA: TGTGCCAGCCAGGACAGGAACGAAAACACCATATATTTT. J is TRBJ1-3 and V is TRBV9, with 7 bases that match TRBD1. Losses at the gene ends were 7 bases for V and 6 bases for J; bases not matched to a gene: 7. Germline CDR1 SGDLS, CDR2 YYNGEE. The CDR3 spans 13 residues.

This clonotype was recorded at least ten times. J is TRBJ2-1 and V is TRBV24-1; D possibly corresponds to TRBD2 (6 bases). V lost 7 bases, J lost 3 bases, and 15 bases lay in between. In germline, CDR1 is KGHDR, CDR2 SFDVKD. The CDR3 is 15 amino acids. The CDR3 coding sequence is TGTGCCACCAGGGGATCGGACGGGGGCTACAATGAGCAGTTCTTC. This encodes CATRGSDGGYNEQFF.

This clonotype was seen only a few times. The rearrangement joins TRBV19 to TRBJ1-1; 7 positions match TRBD1. The junction had 11 bases not matched to a gene; V was cut back by 6 bases and J by 4 bases. Germline V CDR1 and CDR2: LNHDA, SQIVND (reference sequence). This CDR3 has 15 amino acids. CDR3 residues: CASSLPGGGGTEAFF. CDR3 bases: TGTGCCAGTAGCTTACCAGGGGGAGGGGGCACTGAAGCTTTCTTT.

This clonotype was seen at least ten times. This sequence joins TRBV7-3 and TRBJ2-3; D not certain. The CDR3 contains 15 residues. Per germline, CDR1 SGHTA and CDR2 FQGTGA. V lost 2 bases to trimming and J lost 1 base, with 10 bases between them. The CDR3 here is CASSLDPSRTDTQYF. The CDR3 coding sequence is TGTGCCAGCAGCTTAGATCCCAGTCGCACAGATACGCAGTATTTT. The full variable domain, rest sourced from reference TRBV7-3 and TRBJ2-3, is GAGVSQTPSNKVTEKGKYVELRCDPISGHTALYWYRQSLGQGPEFLIYFQGTGAADDSGLPNDRFFAVRPEGSVSTLKIQRTERGDSAVYLCASSLDPSRTDTQYFGPGTRLTVL.

This clonotype was counted ten times or more. The chain carries TRBV5-1 and TRBJ1-2; D ambiguous. Per the germline V gene, CDR1 is SGHRS and CDR2 is YFSETQ. This CDR3 is 14 amino acids long. Trimming removed 0 bases at V and 8 bases at J, with 14 bases between. CDR3 sequence reads: CASSLDWIYGGYTF. The CDR3 nucleotides are TGCGCCAGCAGCTTGGATTGGATTTACGGGGGCTACACCTTC.

CDR3 in amino acids: CASSLVSPGRENVYNEQFF. The CDR3 nucleotides are TGTGCCAGCAGCTTGGTTTCCCCAGGGCGGGAGAATGTGTACAATGAGCAGTTCTTC. J is TRBJ2-1 and V is TRBV5-8; 7 bases fit TRBD2. The germline V gene encodes CDR1 SGHTS and CDR2 YDEGEE. The CDR3 has 19 residues. V was clipped by 0 bases and J by 4 bases; unmatched bases: 16.

This clonotype was counted ten times or more. The chain uses TRBV7-9 and TRBJ2-3; D unclear. Trimming removed 1 base from V and 6 bases from J, with 11 bases in between. This CDR3 has 14 residues. The germline CDR1 and CDR2 sequences are SEHNR and FQNEAQ (reference sequence). For the CDR3, the DNA is TGTGCCAGCAGCTTAGGGGATTACGGGGATACGCAGTATTTT. This sequence encodes CASSLGDYGDTQYF.

This clonotype was detected ten times or more. V usage is TRBV5-6 and J usage is TRBJ1-2, with TRBD1 matching 7 bases. V shed 4 bases, J shed 7 bases, and the junction held 7 bases outside the gene matches. This CDR3 contains 13 residues. Germline V CDR1 and CDR2: SGHDT, YYEEEE. CDR3 bases: TGTGCCAGCAGCGGAAACAGGGGACTTGGCTACACCTTC. Its translation is CASSGNRGLGYTF.

This clonotype showed up many times. The chain employs TRBV20-1 and TRBJ2-7, with 8 bases matching TRBD2. Per germline, CDR1 DFQATT and CDR2 SNEGSKA (reference sequence). The CDR3 length is 15 residues. Trimming removed 1 base from V and 2 bases from J; junction bases left unmatched: 7. The CDR3 DNA reads as TGCAGTGCTAGAGCCTCCAGCGGGAGACCCTACGAGCAGTACTTC. Translating gives CSARASSGRPYEQYF.

The sample holds many counts of this clonotype. The J gene is TRBJ1-5, the V gene TRBV28; weak D call: TRBD1 (5 bases). V lost 2 bases and J 2 bases, leaving 25 bases between the germline ends. Germline V lookup: CDR1 MDHEN, CDR2 SYDVKM. The CDR3 has 20 amino acids. In DNA form, the CDR3 reads TGTGCCAGCAGTTTAGGGCCCCACAGGTCCGCGCGGGTCGGCAATCAGCCCCAGCATTTT. This sequence encodes CASSLGPHRSARVGNQPQHF.

Many counts were recorded for this clonotype. V gene TRBV5-1 combines with J gene TRBJ1-1, with D possibly matching TRBD1 (5 bases). Germline lookup yields CDR1 SGHRS and CDR2 YFSETQ. The CDR3 is 16 residues long. With 4 bases removed from V and 3 bases from J, the gap between germline ends came to 19 bases. The CDR3 region is CASSIAGHLWDTEAFF. The DNA of the CDR3 is TGCGCCAGCAGCATAGCCGGACACCTCTGGGACACTGAAGCTTTCTTT. The full variable domain, rest sourced from reference TRBV5-1 and TRBJ1-1, is KAGVTQTPRYLIKTRGQQVTLSCSPISGHRSVSWYQQTPGQGLQFLFEYFSETQRNKGNFPGRFSGRQFSNSRSEMNVSTLELGDSALYLCASSIAGHLWDTEAFFGQGTRLTVV.

This clonotype was counted at least ten times. This chain's CDR3 is CASSDRLANEKLFF. In DNA form, the CDR3 reads TGTGCCAGCAGTGACAGGCTAGCTAATGAAAAACTGTTTTTT. The V and J genes are TRBV6-1 and TRBJ1-4; D uncertain. CDR1 is MNHNS, CDR2 SASEGT, per germline. V lost 3 bases and J 3 bases, leaving 8 bases between the germline ends. This CDR3 is built from 14 residues.

In its sample, this clonotype was seen many times. CDR3: CASSTLNINEQFF. In DNA, the CDR3 is TGTGCCAGCAGTACGTTGAACATCAATGAGCAGTTCTTC. The chain is built from TRBV28 and TRBJ2-1; no reliable D call. Trimming cost V 5 bases and J 6 bases, with 11 bases left between them. The CDR3 runs to 13 residues. Germline V CDR1 and CDR2: MDHEN, SYDVKM.

Turning to this clonotype: One base away lies a much larger clone, so this may be a sequencing read error. The rearrangement uses TRBV10-3 and TRBJ2-7; D gene ambiguous. CDR1 ENHRY and CDR2 SYGVKD come from the germline V gene. The CDR3 length is 14 residues. V was shortened by 10 bases and J by 4 bases, with 20 bases between the two germline ends. CDR3 sequence reads: CATPRRLTAYEQYF. Here the CDR3 DNA reads TGTGCCACTCCTAGACGATTAACAGCTTACGAGCAGTACTTC.

This clonotype was seen more than once but under ten times. The chain carries TRBV20-1 and TRBJ1-6; tentative D call: TRBD1 (6 bases). The CDR3 runs to 16 residues. Trimming took off 6 bases at V and 5 bases at J, with 20 bases between the two ends. CDR1 is DFQATT and CDR2 is SNEGSKA in the germline V gene (reference sequence). CDR3 loop: CSAYILQGVDNSPLHF. In DNA form, the CDR3 reads TGCAGTGCCTACATATTACAGGGTGTCGATAATTCACCCCTCCACTTT.

V usage is TRBV19 and J usage is TRBJ2-2; a weak D match, TRBD1 (5 bases). The CDR3 has 16 amino acids. Trimming cost V 7 bases and J 1 base, with 16 bases left between them. Germline assignment: CDR1 LNHDA and CDR2 SQIVND (reference sequence). The CDR3 spells CASKKTDPGNTGELFF. CDR3 bases: TGTGCCAGTAAGAAGACAGACCCCGGGAACACCGGGGAGCTGTTTTTT.

The V and J genes are TRBV28 and TRBJ1-3, with D perhaps matching TRBD1 (5 bases). The V gene's germline CDR1 is MDHEN and CDR2 SYDVKM. The CDR3 loop spans 15 amino acids. V lost 4 bases and J lost 3, with 13 bases in between. The CDR3 loop reads CASSSPQGYGNTIYF. CDR3 DNA: TGTGCCAGCAGTTCGCCCCAGGGTTATGGAAACACCATATATTTT. Using reference TRBV28 and TRBJ1-3 for the parts outside the CDR3, the full variable domain is DVKVTQSSRYLVKRTGEKVFLECVQDMDHENMFWYRQDPGLGLRLIYFSYDVKMKEKGDIPEGYSVSREKKERFSLILESASTNQTSMYLCASSSPQGYGNTIYFGEGSWLTVV.

Only a few counts were recorded for this clonotype. A much more abundant neighbour one base away suggests this may be a read error. The chain has TRBV20-1 and TRBJ1-4; 9 bases are a match to TRBD1. The CDR3 has 13 residues. Germline CDR1 and CDR2: DFQATT and SNEGSKA (reference sequence). CDR3 sequence reads: CNPGQGTGEKLFF. In DNA, the CDR3 is TGCAATCCTGGACAGGGGACGGGTGAAAAACTGTTTTTT.

This clonotype was seen many times. The genes are TRBV6-1 and TRBJ1-5, with 7 bases that match TRBD1. The CDR3 is 17 residues long. Germline loops: CDR1 MNHNS, CDR2 SASEGT. V gave up 5 bases and J gave up 0 bases; unmatched junction bases: 10. The DNA for the CDR3 is TGTGCCAGCAGTAGTGGACAGGATGAATATAGCAATCAGCCCCAGCATTTT. This encodes CASSSGQDEYSNQPQHF.